The 3 T cell receptor beta chains in this list originate from one sample, sequenced in a study of cytomegalovirus exposure and HLA in healthy donors. PCR amplification relied on 60 Vbeta primers (plus 13 Jbeta primers). The table came from immunoSEQ multiplex PCR; TCRdb's copy has only in-frame clones and leaves some out. The sample holds 70,000 to 95,000 clones, roughly 80% seen once. Sequencing was carried out using PBMCs. These receptors were taken from a male donor in good health and CMV-seronegative.

This chain links TRBV6-1 with TRBJ2-5; D not resolved. TRBJ2-7 matches the DNA end more closely, so the J call is doubtful. There are 12 residues in the CDR3. CDR1 and CDR2 (germline): MNHNS, SASEGT. CDR3 sequence (DNA): TGTGCCAGCAGGATCTATACCTACGAGCAGTACTTC. Encoded protein: CASRIYTYEQYF.

The chain joins TRBV6-5 to TRBJ2-7; 10 bases map to TRBD2. The length of the CDR3 is 15 residues. The V segment lost 6 bases and the J segment 2 bases; nucleotides outside the gene matches: 7. Germline assignment: CDR1 MNHEY and CDR2 SVGAGI. CDR3 sequence reads: CASSWDSGRTYEQYF. DNA for the CDR3: TGTGCCAGCAGCTGGGATAGCGGGAGGACCTACGAGCAGTACTTC.

This clone was observed a handful of times. The chain uses TRBV20-1 and TRBJ2-1; no definite D call. The germline V and J ends were trimmed by 6 bases and 5 bases, with 8 bases remaining between them. The CDR3 is 11 residues long. CDR1 is DFQATT and CDR2 is SNEGSKA in the germline V gene (reference sequence). The CDR3 spells CSAQVDNEQFF. The CDR3 nucleotides read TGCAGTGCGCAGGTCGACAATGAGCAGTTCTTC.